The 10 T cell receptor beta chains presented below share a single source sample, sequenced in a study of OX40 agonist ivuxolimab in advanced cancers. TCRdb's table, derived via immunoSEQ multiplex PCR, lists solely in-frame clones and lacks some. The sample has some 81,000 clones, roughly 84% seen once; the top ten hold roughly 6.3%. Material: CD4+ or CD8+ T cells sorted from blood, obtained in a trial of the OX40 agonist ivuxolimab. Receptor source: an adult with an advanced solid tumor such as melanoma, head and neck, liver or kidney cancer.

This clone was observed a few times. This chain joins TRBV9 and TRBJ1-1; tentatively, D is TRBD1 (6 bases). CDR1 and CDR2 from the germline V gene are SGDLS and YYNGEE. The CDR3 contains 14 residues. Trimming pared 0 bases from V and 5 bases from J, leaving 11 bases between. CDR3 amino acids: CASSVVGGETEAFF. Written as DNA, the CDR3 is TGTGCCAGCAGCGTAGTTGGGGGCGAGACTGAAGCTTTCTTT.

This sequence joins TRBV7-2 and TRBJ1-5, with D uncertain. CDR1 SGHTA and CDR2 FQGNSA come from the germline V gene. Trimming pared 2 bases from V and 1 base from J, leaving 15 bases between. The CDR3 is 17 amino acids. This CDR3 reads CASSLILERLSNQPQHF. Here the CDR3 DNA reads TGTGCCAGCAGCTTAATTCTTGAAAGGTTGAGCAATCAGCCCCAGCATTTT.

The V and J genes are TRBV7-3 and TRBJ2-5; D remains ambiguous. Germline CDR1 is SGHTA and CDR2 is FQGTGA. V lost 1 base and J 5 bases, leaving 8 bases between the germline ends. CDR3 length: 13 residues. The CDR3 bases are TGTGCCAGCAGCTTAAATTCCCGCGAGACCCAGTACTTC. Its translation is CASSLNSRETQYF.

V is TRBV6-6 and J is TRBJ2-7; TRBD2 agrees at 7 bases. Germline CDR1 is MNHNY and CDR2 is SVGAGI (reference sequence). V lost 6 bases and J lost 0; bases outside the gene matches: 8. This CDR3 comprises 15 residues. The CDR3 sequence is CASSPAGSSSYEQYF. CDR3 sequence (DNA): TGTGCCAGCAGCCCAGCGGGATCGAGCTCCTACGAGCAGTACTTC.

The chain links TRBV7-2 to TRBJ2-7, with D unresolved. CDR3 length: 11 amino acids. The V end was cut by 4 bases, the J end by 2 bases, with 3 bases between. CDR1 is SGHTA, CDR2 FQGNSA, per germline. CDR3 DNA: TGTGCCAGCAGCTCCACCTACGAGCAGTACTTC. It specifies CASSSTYEQYF.

The rearrangement joins TRBV5-1 to TRBJ2-2, with TRBD1 matching over 8 bases. V gave up 4 bases and J gave up 2 bases; unmatched junction bases: 4. The CDR3 sequence is 15 residues long. Germline lookup yields CDR1 SGHRS and CDR2 YFSETQ. The CDR3 DNA reads as TGCGCCAGCAGCCGGGGACAGGACAACACCGGGGAGCTGTTTTTT. Residues: CASSRGQDNTGELFF. Looking up the rest from reference TRBV5-1 and TRBJ2-2 gives the full variable domain: KAGVTQTPRYLIKTRGQQVTLSCSPISGHRSVSWYQQTPGQGLQFLFEYFSETQRNKGNFPGRFSGRQFSNSRSEMNVSTLELGDSALYLCASSRGQDNTGELFFGEGSRLTVL.

This clone has just one count. This chain links TRBV2 with TRBJ2-5; D is ambiguous. The germline gives CDR1 SNHLY, CDR2 FYNNEI. The CDR3 extends over 12 amino acids. The V end lost 7 bases, the J end lost 4 bases, and 10 bases lay between the germline ends. The CDR3 is CASTQLGETQYF. DNA of the CDR3: TGTGCCAGCACCCAGTTGGGAGAGACCCAGTACTTC.

This chain connects TRBV11-2 to TRBJ2-1, with D maybe TRBD1 (7 bases). This CDR3 has 13 residues. CDR1 SGHAT and CDR2 FQNNGV come from the germline V gene. The V end was cut by 5 bases, the J end by 7 bases, with 12 bases between. The CDR3 coding sequence is TGTGCCAGCAGCGCGGGACAGACAAATGAGCAGTTCTTC. Translated, it gives CASSAGQTNEQFF.

The CDR3 coding sequence is TGTGCCAGCAGTGCCATCCGTCCCCGAGTGAGCGCTATCCTCTACGAGCAGTACTTC. Translated: CASSAIRPRVSAILYEQYF. The rearrangement uses TRBV6-4 and TRBJ2-7; no clear D. The germline V gene has CDR1 MRHNA and CDR2 SNTAGT. V lost 4 bases and J 3 bases, leaving 28 bases between the germline ends. The CDR3 loop spans 19 amino acids.

The J gene is TRBJ2-1, the V gene TRBV7-7; 11 positions match TRBD2. This CDR3 is built from 16 residues. Germline CDR1 reads SSHAT; CDR2 reads FNYEAQ (reference sequence). Trimming at V came to 1 base and at J to 10 bases, leaving 9 bases not matched to a gene. The CDR3 DNA sequence: TGTGCCAGCAGCTTAGGGGTAGCGGGAGGGTCTGGGGAGCAGTTCTTC. Encoded protein: CASSLGVAGGSGEQFF.